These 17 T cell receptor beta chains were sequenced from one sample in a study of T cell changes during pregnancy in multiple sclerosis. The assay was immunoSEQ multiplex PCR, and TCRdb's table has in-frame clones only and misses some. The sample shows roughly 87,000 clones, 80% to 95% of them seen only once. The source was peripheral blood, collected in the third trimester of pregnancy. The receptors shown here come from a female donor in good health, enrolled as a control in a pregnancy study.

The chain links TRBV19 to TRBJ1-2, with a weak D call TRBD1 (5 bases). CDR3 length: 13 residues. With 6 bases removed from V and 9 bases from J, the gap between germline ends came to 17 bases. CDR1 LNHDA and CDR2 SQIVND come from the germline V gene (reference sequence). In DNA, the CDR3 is TGTGCCAGTAGGAACCAGGGTGCAAGGAGCTACACCTTC. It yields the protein CASRNQGARSYTF.

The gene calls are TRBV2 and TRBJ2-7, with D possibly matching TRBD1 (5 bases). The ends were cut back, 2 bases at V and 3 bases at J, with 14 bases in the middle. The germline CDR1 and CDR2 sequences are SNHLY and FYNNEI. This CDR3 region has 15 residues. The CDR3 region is CASSEYETELYEQYF. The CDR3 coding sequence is TGTGCCAGCAGTGAATACGAGACAGAGCTCTACGAGCAGTACTTC.

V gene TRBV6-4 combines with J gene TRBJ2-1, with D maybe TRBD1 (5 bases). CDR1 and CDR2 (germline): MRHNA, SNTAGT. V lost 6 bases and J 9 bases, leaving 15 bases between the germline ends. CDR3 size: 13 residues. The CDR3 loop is CASRINAGSEQFF. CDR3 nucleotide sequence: TGTGCCAGCAGAATAAACGCAGGGTCTGAGCAGTTCTTC.

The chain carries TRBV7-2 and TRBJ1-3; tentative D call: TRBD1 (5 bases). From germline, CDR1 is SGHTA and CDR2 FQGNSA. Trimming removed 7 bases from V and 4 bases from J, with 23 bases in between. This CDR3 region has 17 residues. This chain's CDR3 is CASNGKLRGRQGNTIYF. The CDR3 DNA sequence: TGTGCCAGCAACGGAAAGTTGCGGGGCAGGCAAGGAAACACCATATATTTT.

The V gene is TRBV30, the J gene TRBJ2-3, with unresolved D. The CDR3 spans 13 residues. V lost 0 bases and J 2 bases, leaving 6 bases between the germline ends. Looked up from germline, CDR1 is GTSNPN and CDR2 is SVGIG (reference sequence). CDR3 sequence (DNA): TGTGCCTGGAGTGTCAGGTTCACAGATACGCAGTATTTT. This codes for CAWSVRFTDTQYF.

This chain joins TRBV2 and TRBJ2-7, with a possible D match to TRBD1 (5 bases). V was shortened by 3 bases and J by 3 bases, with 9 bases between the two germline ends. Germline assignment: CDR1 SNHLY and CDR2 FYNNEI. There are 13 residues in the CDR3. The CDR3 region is CASSDPGIYEQYF. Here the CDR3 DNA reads TGTGCCAGCAGTGACCCAGGGATCTACGAGCAGTACTTC. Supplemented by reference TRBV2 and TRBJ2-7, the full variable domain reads EPEVTQTPSHQVTQMGQEVILRCVPISNHLYFYWYRQILGQKVEFLVSFYNNEISEKSEIFDDQFSVERPDGSNFTLKIRSTKLEDSAMYFCASSDPGIYEQYFGPGTRLTVT.

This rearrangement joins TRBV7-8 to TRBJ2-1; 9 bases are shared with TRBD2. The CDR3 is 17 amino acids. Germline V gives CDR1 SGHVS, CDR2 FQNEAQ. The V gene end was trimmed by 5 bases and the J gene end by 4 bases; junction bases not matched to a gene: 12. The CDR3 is CASSTRLAGGPYNEQFF. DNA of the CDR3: TGTGCCAGCAGCACACGCCTTGCGGGAGGGCCATACAATGAGCAGTTCTTC.

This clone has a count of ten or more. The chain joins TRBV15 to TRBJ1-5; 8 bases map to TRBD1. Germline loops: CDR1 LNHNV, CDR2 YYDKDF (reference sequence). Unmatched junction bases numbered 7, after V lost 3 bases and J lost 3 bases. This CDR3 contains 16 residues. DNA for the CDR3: TGTGCCACCAGCAGCCCCGGGACAGGCTTCAATCAGCCCCAGCATTTT. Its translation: CATSSPGTGFNQPQHF.

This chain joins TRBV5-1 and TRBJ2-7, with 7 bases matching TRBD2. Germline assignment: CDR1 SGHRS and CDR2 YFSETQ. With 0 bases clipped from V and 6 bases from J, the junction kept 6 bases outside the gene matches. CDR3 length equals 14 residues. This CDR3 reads CASSLVAGVGEQYF. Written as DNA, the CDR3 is TGCGCCAGCAGCTTGGTGGCGGGAGTGGGCGAGCAGTACTTC.

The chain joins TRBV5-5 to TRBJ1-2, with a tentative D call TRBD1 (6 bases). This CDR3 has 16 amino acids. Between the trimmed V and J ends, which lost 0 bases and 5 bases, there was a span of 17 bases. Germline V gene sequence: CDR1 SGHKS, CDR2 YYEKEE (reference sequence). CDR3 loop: CASSLGAGDTFYGYTF. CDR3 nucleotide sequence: TGTGCCAGCAGCTTGGGGGCAGGGGATACCTTTTATGGCTACACCTTC.

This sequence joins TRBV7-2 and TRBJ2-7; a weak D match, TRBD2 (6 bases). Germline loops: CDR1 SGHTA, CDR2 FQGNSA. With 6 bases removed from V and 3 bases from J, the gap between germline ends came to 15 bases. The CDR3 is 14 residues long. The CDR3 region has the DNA TGTGCCAGCAGACTAGCTTCCGGGAGCTACGAGCAGTACTTC. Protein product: CASRLASGSYEQYF.

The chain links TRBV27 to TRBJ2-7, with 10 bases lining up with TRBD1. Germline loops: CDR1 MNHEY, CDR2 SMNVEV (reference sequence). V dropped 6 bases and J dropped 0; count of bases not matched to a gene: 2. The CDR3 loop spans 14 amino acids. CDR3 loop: CASSRDRGSYEQYF. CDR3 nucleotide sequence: TGTGCCAGCAGCCGGGACAGGGGCTCCTACGAGCAGTACTTC.

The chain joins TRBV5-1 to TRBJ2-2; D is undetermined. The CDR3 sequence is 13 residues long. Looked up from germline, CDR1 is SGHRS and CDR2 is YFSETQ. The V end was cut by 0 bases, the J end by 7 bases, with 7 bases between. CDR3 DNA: TGCGCCAGCAGCTTGGCCGAGTTCGGGGAGCTGTTTTTT. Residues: CASSLAEFGELFF. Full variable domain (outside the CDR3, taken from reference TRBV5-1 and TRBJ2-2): KAGVTQTPRYLIKTRGQQVTLSCSPISGHRSVSWYQQTPGQGLQFLFEYFSETQRNKGNFPGRFSGRQFSNSRSEMNVSTLELGDSALYLCASSLAEFGELFFGEGSRLTVL.

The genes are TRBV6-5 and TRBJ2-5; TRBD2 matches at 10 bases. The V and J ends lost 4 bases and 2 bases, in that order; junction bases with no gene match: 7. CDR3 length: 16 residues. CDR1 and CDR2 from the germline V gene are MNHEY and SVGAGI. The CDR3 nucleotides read TGTGCCAGCAGTTGGGCCGCGGGACTAGCGCAAGAGACCCAGTACTTC. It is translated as CASSWAAGLAQETQYF.

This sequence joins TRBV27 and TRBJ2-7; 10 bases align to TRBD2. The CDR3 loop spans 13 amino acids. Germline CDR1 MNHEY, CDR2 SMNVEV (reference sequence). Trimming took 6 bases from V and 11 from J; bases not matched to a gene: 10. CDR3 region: CASRALAGEGEYF. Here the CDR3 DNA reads TGTGCCAGCAGAGCCCTAGCGGGAGAAGGAGAGTACTTC.

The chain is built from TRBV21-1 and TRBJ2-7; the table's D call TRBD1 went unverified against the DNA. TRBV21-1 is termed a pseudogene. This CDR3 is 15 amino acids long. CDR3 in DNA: TGTGCCAGCAGCAACCCGGGACAGGGTTTCTACGAGCAGTACTTC. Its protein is CASSNPGQGFYEQYF.

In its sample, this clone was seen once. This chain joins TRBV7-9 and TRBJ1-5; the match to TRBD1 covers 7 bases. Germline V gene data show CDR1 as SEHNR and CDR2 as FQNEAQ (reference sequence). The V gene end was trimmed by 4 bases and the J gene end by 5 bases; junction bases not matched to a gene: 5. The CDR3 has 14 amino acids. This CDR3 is CASSSEGAYQPQHF. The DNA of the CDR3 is TGTGCCAGCAGCTCGGAGGGGGCCTATCAGCCCCAGCATTTT.